Each of the 11 T cell receptor beta chains below was sequenced from the same sample in a study of spatial heterogeneity in lung cancer. Time point noted: sample taken at primary tumor resection. No cell sorting; template was whole RNA from tumor, lung tissue or PBMC. TCRdb reprocessed the 5' RACE reads with MiXCR, giving one entry per CDR3 protein. The repertoire holds some 11,000 distinct CDR3 sequences, with roughly 6.3% as singletons. Sequencing was performed on PBMCs, taken at surgery. Receptors originate from a male donor with early-stage non-small cell lung cancer.

At least ten counts were recorded for this clonotype. This beta chain is an unintended read in a library built for alpha chains; its size means little. This chain joins TRBV12-3 or TRBV12-4 and TRBJ2-1; D remains ambiguous. The CDR3 runs to 10 residues. The V end lost 5 bases, the J end lost 8 bases, and 4 bases lay between the germline ends. CDR3 residues: CASSPHEQFF. The CDR3 nucleotides read TGTGCCAGCAGTCCCCATGAGCAGTTCTTC.

The table lists this clonotype with a few counts. As an off-target read in a library built for alpha chains, this beta chain has a frequency of little significance. The chain recombines TRBV7-9 with TRBJ2-7, with D possibly TRBD2 on 6 matching bases. CDR1 is SEHNR and CDR2 is FQNEAQ in the germline V gene (reference sequence). The CDR3 has 14 residues. V dropped 5 bases and J dropped 0 bases, with 11 bases sitting between them. In DNA form, the CDR3 reads TGTGCCAGCAGCCCCAGGACTACCTCCTACGAGCAGTACTTC. Protein product: CASSPRTTSYEQYF.

This clonotype was picked up many times. This beta chain lies outside the target of a library built for alpha chains; its clone size means little. The V gene is TRBV20-1, the J gene TRBJ2-3, with TRBD2 matching over 8 bases. CDR3 length: 14 residues. V shed 5 bases and J 1 base; nucleotides not matched to a gene: 5. Germline values: CDR1 DFQATT, CDR2 SNEGSKA (reference sequence). In DNA form, the CDR3 reads TGCAGTGCTCAACAGACTAGCGGCACAGATACGCAGTATTTT. Encoded protein: CSAQQTSGTDTQYF.

This clonotype was observed at least ten times. This beta chain is an unintended read in a library built for alpha chains; its size means little. The V gene is TRBV28, the J gene TRBJ2-7; maybe TRBD2 (5 bases). The germline V and J ends were trimmed by 1 base and 12 bases, with 13 bases remaining between them. CDR1 and CDR2 (germline): MDHEN, SYDVKM. The CDR3 extends over 12 amino acids. The CDR3: CASSLFSASLYF. In DNA form, the CDR3 reads TGTGCCAGCAGTTTATTTTCAGCTAGCCTGTACTTC.

This clonotype ranks as medium-sized. As an off-target read in a library built for alpha chains, this beta chain has a frequency of little significance. This rearrangement joins TRBV6-6 to TRBJ1-4, with 7 bases that match TRBD1. This CDR3 comprises 16 residues. Germline V gene data show CDR1 as MNHNY and CDR2 as SVGAGI (reference sequence). Unmatched junction bases numbered 13, after V lost 4 bases and J lost 8 bases. The CDR3 is CASSFNRGGVSEKLFF. The CDR3 DNA reads as TGTGCCAGCAGTTTCAACAGGGGAGGGGTATCCGAAAAACTGTTTTTT.

There are a few counts of this clonotype. This beta chain is an off-target read within a library intended for alpha chains, so its frequency means little. The V call is TRBV19, the J call TRBJ2-1; either TRBD1 or TRBD2 may fit D (5 bases each). The V gene's germline CDR1 is LNHDA and CDR2 SQIVND (reference sequence). This CDR3 is built from 16 residues. V lost 1 base and J 3 bases, leaving 13 bases between the germline ends. The CDR3 here is CASSIARGSFYNEQFF. CDR3 DNA: TGTGCCAGTAGTATAGCTCGGGGCTCCTTCTACAATGAGCAGTTCTTC.

About this clonotype: A much larger clone lies a single base off, so this may be a read error. Because this beta chain is a stray read in a library intended to capture alpha chains, its abundance should not be given much weight. The V gene is TRBV7-2, the J gene TRBJ2-7; the match to TRBD1 covers 7 bases. This CDR3 contains 15 residues. CDR1 is SGHTA, CDR2 FQGNSA, per germline. CDR3 sequence reads: CAISPATGALTEQYF. DNA of the CDR3: TGTGCCATCAGCCCAGCAACAGGGGCCCTCACGGAGCAGTACTTC.

This clonotype was counted only a few times. As an off-target read in a library built for alpha chains, this beta chain has a frequency of little significance. The chain carries TRBV7-8 and TRBJ1-1, with TRBD1 identical over 7 bases. Germline V gene sequence: CDR1 SGHVS, CDR2 FQNEAQ. The CDR3 totals 14 residues. V shed 5 bases, J shed 1 base, and the junction held 4 bases outside the gene matches. Here the CDR3 DNA reads TGTGCCAGCAGCCCAGACAGGGCGAACACTGAAGCTTTCTTT. Amino acid sequence: CASSPDRANTEAFF.

Comments on this clonotype: For a library built for alpha chains, this beta chain is a stray read; little rests on its size. V and J are TRBV5-4 and TRBJ2-5; possibly TRBD2 for D (6 bases). CDR1 and CDR2 (germline): SGHNT, YYREEE (reference sequence). The CDR3 consists of 14 residues. V lost 4 bases to trimming and J lost 1 base, with 11 bases between them. Here the CDR3 reads CASSRECGQETQYF. The CDR3 bases are TGTGCCAGCAGCCGGGAGTGCGGCCAAGAGACCCAGTACTTC.

Turning to this clonotype: Since the library was made to target alpha chains, this beta chain is a stray read and its abundance is not meaningful. This rearrangement joins TRBV28 to TRBJ2-3; D is ambiguous. Germline lookup yields CDR1 MDHEN and CDR2 SYDVKM. Trimming cost V 4 bases and J 3 bases, with 17 bases left between them. The CDR3 extends over 16 amino acids. The chain's CDR3 is CASSSGRLFRTDTQYF. The CDR3 DNA reads TGTGCCAGCAGTTCCGGACGCCTCTTTAGGACAGATACGCAGTATTTT.

This clonotype is medium-sized in the sample. This beta chain appears as a stray read in a library generated for alpha chains; its size is not informative. The chain is built from TRBV7-2 and TRBJ2-2; TRBD1 is a possible D gene (6 bases). CDR3 length: 15 amino acids. Germline CDR1 is SGHTA and CDR2 is FQGNSA. The germline V and J ends were trimmed by 1 base and 5 bases, with 11 bases remaining between them. DNA for the CDR3: TGTGCCAGCAGCTTAGATCAGGGGCGGACCGGGGAGCTGTTTTTT. Protein sequence: CASSLDQGRTGELFF. Full variable domain (missing parts from reference TRBV7-2 and TRBJ2-2): GAGVSQSPSNKVTEKGKDVELRCDPISGHTALYWYRQSLGQGLEFLIYFQGNSAPDKSGLPSDRFSAERTGGSVSTLTIQRTQQEDSAVYLCASSLDQGRTGELFFGEGSRLTVL.